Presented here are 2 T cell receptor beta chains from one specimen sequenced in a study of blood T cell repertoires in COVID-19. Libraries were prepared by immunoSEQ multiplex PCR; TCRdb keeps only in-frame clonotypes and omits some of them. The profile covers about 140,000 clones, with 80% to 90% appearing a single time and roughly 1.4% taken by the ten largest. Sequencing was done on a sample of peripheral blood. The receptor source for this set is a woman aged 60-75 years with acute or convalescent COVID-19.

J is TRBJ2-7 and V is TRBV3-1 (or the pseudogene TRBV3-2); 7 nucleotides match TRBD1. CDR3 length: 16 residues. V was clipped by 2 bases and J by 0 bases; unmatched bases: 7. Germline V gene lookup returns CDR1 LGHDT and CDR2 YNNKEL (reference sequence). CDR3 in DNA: TGTGCCAGCAGCCAATTCTCCGGGACAGCCTCCTACGAGCAGTACTTC. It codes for CASSQFSGTASYEQYF.

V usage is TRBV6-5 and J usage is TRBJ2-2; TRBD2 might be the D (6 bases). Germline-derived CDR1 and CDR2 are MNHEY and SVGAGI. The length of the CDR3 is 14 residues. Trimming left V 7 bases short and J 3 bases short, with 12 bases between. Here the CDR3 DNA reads TGTGCCAGCACCGGGGCGGGATACACCGGGGAGCTGTTTTTT. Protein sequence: CASTGAGYTGELFF.